This TCR beta chain was sequenced during a study of T cell responses to AZD1222 COVID-19 vaccine. Overall study results and limits: In the spike-specific TCR repertoire, nearly half reportedly target unmutated variant regions.

The CDR3 length is 14 residues. V lost 0 bases and J lost 1, with 4 bases in between. CDR1 and CDR2 (germline): MNHEY, SMNVEV (reference sequence). A note on this clone: Its antigen is undetermined.

TCRdb's table, derived via immunoSEQ multiplex PCR, lists solely in-frame clones and lacks some. This sample has around 130,000 clones; about 91% occur once, and the top ten carry approximately 3%. The chain is built from TRBV27 and TRBJ1-5; no reliable D call. Sequences were derived from peripheral blood, sampled on day 0 of AZD1222 vaccination. This TCR came from an adult in good health. Here the CDR3 reads CASSLSGSNQPQHF. The CDR3 region has the DNA TGTGCCAGCAGTTTATCAGGGAGCAATCAGCCCCAGCATTTT.